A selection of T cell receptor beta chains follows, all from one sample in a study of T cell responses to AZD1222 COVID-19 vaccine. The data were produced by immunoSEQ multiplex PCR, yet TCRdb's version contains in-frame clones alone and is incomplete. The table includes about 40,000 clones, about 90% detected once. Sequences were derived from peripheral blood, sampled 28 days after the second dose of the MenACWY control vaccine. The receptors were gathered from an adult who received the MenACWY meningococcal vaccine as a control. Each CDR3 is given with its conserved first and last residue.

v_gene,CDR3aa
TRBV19,CASSIARGWGANVLTF
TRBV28,CASSKNRDLFVETQYF
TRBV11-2,CASSDTRGIDTQYF
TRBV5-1,CARTLNTGELFF
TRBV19,CASNPLFAGGQNEQFF
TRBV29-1,CSVGTGGPDTQYF
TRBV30,CAWRRGTLGEQYF
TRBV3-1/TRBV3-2,CASSQDIQATGELFF
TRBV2,CASALTGYTEAFF
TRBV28,CASSLSSGLEQYF
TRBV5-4,CASSLRQHNTGELFF
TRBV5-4,CASSTGALDNNEQFF
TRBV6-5,CASSYSGLAGGYEQYF
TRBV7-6,CASSQSSVEQYF
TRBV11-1,CASSAVALAGAQEQFF
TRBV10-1,CASSLSLAGSYNEQFF
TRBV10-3,CAISRLTEPNYGYTF
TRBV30,CAWSAGSGVYGYTF
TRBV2,CASRSGLAGKKSSYEQYF
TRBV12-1,CASSPAPKELGYEQYF
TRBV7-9,CASRSRDAMNTEAFF
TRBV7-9,CASSLDGEREKLFF
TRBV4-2,CASNAGASGSAEQFF
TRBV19,CASSMLESSYNEQFF
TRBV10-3,CAIRGGRVPYNEQFF
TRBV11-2,CASSLTRAYVVEKLFF
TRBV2,CASSSTGTGYIGELFF
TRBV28,CASLQRGSGANVLTF
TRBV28,CASTRGGTGVQPQHF
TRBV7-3,CASSQTPPGQGAGTGELFF
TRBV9,CASSEGGQGGFNEQFF
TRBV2,CASSEGLASAYEQYF
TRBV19,CASSLAGARETQYF
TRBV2,CASGVGLAGGGETQYF
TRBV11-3,CASSSHDRWRANNEQFF
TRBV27,CASRTGAGANVLTF